The T cell receptor (beta chain) described here comes from a study of cytomegalovirus exposure and HLA in healthy donors. The study, taken as a whole, reports: In an earlier analysis, about 87% or about 30%: the productive usage of most TCR beta V segments. In all likelihood, a cluster of highly shared sequence variants was a sequencing artifact.

As for this clone: Its antigen is still unknown.

The PCR employed 60 Vbeta primers together with 13 Jbeta primers. The assay was immunoSEQ multiplex PCR, and TCRdb's table has in-frame clones only and misses some. Reported are around 75,000 clones; the ten largest clones contain approximately 13%. CDR3 length equals 16 residues. Germline V lookup: CDR1 LNHDA, CDR2 SQIVND (reference sequence). V was clipped by 10 bases and J by 1 base, with 22 bases between them. The TCR originated in a man aged 45-65 years in good health and CMV-seropositive. J is TRBJ2-5 and V is TRBV19; a possible D gene is TRBD2 (6 bases). Sequencing was carried out using PBMCs. CDR3 region: CATSRGGARVQETQYF. The DNA for the CDR3 is TGTGCCACCTCACGCGGAGGGGCTCGTGTCCAAGAGACCCAGTACTTC. The full variable domain, its missing parts supplied by reference TRBV19 and TRBJ2-5, is DGGITQSPKYLFRKEGQNVTLSCEQNLNHDAMYWYRQDPGQGLRLIYYSQIVNDFQKGDIAEGYSVSREKKESFPLTVTSAQKNPTAFYLCATSRGGARVQETQYFGPGTRLLVL.